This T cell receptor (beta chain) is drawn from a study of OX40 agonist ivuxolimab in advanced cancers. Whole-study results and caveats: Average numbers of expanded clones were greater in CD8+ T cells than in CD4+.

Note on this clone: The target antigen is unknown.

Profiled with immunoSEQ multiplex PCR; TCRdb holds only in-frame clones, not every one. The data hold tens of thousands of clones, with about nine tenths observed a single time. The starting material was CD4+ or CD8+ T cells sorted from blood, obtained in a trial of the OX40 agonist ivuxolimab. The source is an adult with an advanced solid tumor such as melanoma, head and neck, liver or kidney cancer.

The CDR3 is CASSQAGGYEQYF. DNA for the CDR3: TGCGCCAGCAGTCAAGCAGGAGGATACGAGCAGTACTTC. The V call is TRBV23-1, the J call TRBJ2-7; tentatively, D is TRBD2 (5 bases). TRBV23-1 is recorded as an ORF, its role being uncertain. V dropped 2 bases and J dropped 4 bases, with 9 bases sitting between them. The CDR3 covers 13 residues.